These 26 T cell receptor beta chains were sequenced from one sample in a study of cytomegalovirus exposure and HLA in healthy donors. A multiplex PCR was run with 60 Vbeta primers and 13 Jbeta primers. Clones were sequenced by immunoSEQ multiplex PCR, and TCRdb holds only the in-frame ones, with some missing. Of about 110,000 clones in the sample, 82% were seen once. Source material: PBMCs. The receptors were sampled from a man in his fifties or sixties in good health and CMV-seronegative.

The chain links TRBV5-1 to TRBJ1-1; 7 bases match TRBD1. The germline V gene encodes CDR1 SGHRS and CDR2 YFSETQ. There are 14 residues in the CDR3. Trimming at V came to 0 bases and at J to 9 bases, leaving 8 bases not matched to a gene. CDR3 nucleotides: TGCGCCAGCAGCTTGGATCTAGACAGGGATCAAGCTTTCTTT. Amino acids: CASSLDLDRDQAFF.

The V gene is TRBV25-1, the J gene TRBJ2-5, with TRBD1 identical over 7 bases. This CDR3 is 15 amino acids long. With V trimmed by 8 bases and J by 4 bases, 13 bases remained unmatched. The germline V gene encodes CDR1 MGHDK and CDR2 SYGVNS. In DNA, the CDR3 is TGTGCCAGCGCTACCTACACAGGGGCTGGAGAGACCCAGTACTTC. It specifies CASATYTGAGETQYF.

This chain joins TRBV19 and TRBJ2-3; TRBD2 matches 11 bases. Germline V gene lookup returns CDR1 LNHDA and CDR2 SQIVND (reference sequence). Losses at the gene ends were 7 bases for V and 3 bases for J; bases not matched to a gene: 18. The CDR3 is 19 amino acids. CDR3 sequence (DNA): TGTGCCAGTACCTCATTGGGCGGTATTAGCGGGGGGGGAACAGATACGCAGTATTTT. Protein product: CASTSLGGISGGGTDTQYF.

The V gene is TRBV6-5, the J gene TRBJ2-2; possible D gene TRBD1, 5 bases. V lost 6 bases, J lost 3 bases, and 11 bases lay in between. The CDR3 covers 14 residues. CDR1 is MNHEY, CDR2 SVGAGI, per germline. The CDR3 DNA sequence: TGTGCCAGCAGACCGCCACAGGACACCGGGGAGCTGTTTTTT. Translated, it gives CASRPPQDTGELFF.

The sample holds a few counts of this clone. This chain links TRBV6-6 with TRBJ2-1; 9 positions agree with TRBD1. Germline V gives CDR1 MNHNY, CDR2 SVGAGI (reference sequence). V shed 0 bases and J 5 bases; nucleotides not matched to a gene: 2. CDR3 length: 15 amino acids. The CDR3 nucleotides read TGTGCCAGCAGTTACTCTGGGACAGGGAACAATGAGCAGTTCTTC. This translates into CASSYSGTGNNEQFF.

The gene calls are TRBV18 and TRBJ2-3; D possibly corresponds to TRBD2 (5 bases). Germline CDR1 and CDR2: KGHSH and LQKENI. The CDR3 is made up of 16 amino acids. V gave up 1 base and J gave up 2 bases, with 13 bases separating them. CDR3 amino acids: CASSPQGASNTDTQYF. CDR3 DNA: TGTGCCAGCTCACCACAGGGAGCGTCGAACACAGATACGCAGTATTTT. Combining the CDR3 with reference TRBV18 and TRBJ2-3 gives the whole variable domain NAGVMQNPRHLVRRRGQEARLRCSPMKGHSHVYWYRQLPEEGLKFMVYLQKENIIDESGMPKERFSAEFPKEGPSILRIQQVVRGDSAAYFCASSPQGASNTDTQYFGPGTRLTVL.

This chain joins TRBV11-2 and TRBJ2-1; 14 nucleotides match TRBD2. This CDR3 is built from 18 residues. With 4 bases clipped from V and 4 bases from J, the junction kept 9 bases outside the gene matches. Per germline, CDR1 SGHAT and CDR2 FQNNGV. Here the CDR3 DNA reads TGTGCCAGCAGCTCCGGGACTAGCGGGGGACGGGGTTACAATGAGCAGTTCTTC. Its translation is CASSSGTSGGRGYNEQFF.

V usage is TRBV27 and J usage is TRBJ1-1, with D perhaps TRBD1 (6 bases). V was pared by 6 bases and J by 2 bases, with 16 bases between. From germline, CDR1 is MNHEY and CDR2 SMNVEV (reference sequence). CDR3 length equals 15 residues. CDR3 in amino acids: CASRKPLTGNTEAFF. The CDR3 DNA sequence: TGTGCCAGCAGGAAACCACTGACAGGTAACACTGAAGCTTTCTTT.

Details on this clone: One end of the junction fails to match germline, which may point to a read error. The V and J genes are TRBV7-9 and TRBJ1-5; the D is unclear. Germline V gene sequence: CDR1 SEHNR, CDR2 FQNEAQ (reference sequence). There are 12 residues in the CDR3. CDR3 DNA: TGTTCCAGCAGCTTAGGAGGTCAGCCCCAGCATTTT. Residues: CSSSLGGQPQHF. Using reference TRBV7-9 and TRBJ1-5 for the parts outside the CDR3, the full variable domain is DTGVSQNPRHKITKRGQNVTFRCDPISEHNRLYWYRQTLGQGPEFLTYFQNEAQLEKSRLLSDRFSAERPKGSFSTLEIQRTEQGDSAMYLCSSSLGGQPQHFGDGTRLSIL.

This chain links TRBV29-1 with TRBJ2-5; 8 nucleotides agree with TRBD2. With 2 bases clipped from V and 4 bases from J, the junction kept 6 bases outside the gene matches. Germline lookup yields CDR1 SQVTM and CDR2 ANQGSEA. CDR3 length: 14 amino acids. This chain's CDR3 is CSVEISGTPETQYF. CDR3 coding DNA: TGCAGCGTTGAAATTAGCGGGACTCCAGAGACCCAGTACTTC.

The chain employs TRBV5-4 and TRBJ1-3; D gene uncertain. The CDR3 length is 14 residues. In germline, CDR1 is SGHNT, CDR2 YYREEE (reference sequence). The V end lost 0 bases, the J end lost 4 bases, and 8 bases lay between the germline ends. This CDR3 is CASSLDVGGNTIYF. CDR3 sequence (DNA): TGTGCCAGCAGCTTGGATGTCGGGGGAAACACCATATATTTT.

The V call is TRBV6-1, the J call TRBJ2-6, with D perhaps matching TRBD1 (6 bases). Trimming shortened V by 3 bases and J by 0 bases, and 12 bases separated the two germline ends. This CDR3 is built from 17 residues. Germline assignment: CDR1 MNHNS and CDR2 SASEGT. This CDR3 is CASSEGPRGSGANVLTF. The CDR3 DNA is TGTGCCAGCAGTGAGGGCCCCAGGGGCTCTGGGGCCAACGTCCTGACTTTC.

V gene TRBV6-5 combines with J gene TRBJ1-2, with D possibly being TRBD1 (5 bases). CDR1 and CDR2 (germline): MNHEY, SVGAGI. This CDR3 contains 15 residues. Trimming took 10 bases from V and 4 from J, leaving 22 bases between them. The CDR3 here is CATTRAALGIYGYTF. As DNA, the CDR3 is TGTGCCACCACCAGGGCAGCCTTAGGAATCTATGGCTACACCTTC.

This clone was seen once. The CDR3 nucleotides are TGCGCCAGCAGTGAACAGTCCTACGAGCAGTACTTC. Translated, it gives CASSEQSYEQYF. The chain has TRBV10-2 and TRBJ2-7; D not resolved. The CDR3 length is 12 residues. V was clipped by 3 bases and J by 1 base, with 4 bases between them. Germline V CDR1 and CDR2: WSHSY, SAAADI.

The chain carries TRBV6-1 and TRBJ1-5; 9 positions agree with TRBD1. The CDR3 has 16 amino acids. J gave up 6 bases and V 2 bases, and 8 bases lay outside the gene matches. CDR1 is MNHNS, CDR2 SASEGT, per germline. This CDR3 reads CASSETPRTGVQPQHF. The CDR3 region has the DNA TGTGCCAGCAGTGAAACACCCAGGACAGGGGTTCAGCCCCAGCATTTT.

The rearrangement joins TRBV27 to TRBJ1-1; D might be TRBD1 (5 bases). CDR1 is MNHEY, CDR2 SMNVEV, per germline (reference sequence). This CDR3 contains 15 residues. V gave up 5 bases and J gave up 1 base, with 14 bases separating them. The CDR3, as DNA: TGTGCCAGCAGTCCGCGGGGGGGTTGGAACACTGAAGCTTTCTTT. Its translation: CASSPRGGWNTEAFF.

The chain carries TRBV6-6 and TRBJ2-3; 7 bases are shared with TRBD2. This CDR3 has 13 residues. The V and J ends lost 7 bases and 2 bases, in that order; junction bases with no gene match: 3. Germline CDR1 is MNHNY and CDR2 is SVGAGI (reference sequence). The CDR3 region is CASMGGNTDTQYF. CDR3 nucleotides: TGTGCCAGCATGGGGGGGAACACAGATACGCAGTATTTT.

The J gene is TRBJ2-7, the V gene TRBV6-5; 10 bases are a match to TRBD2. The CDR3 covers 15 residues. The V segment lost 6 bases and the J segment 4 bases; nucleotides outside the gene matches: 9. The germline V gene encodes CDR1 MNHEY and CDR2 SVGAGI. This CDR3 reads CASRPPLAGVYEQYF. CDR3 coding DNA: TGTGCCAGCAGACCCCCTCTAGCGGGGGTGTACGAGCAGTACTTC.

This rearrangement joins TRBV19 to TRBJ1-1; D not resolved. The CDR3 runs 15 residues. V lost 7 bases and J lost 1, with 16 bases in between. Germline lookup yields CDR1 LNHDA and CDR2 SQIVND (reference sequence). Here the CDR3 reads CASNARLGGNTEAFF. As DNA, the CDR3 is TGTGCCAGTAACGCCAGGCTGGGAGGGAACACTGAAGCTTTCTTT.

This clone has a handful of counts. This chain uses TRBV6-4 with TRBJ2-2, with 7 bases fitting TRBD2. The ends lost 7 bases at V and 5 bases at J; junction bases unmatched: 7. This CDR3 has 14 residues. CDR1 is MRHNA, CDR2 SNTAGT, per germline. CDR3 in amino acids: CASTRTSETGELFF. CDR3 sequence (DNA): TGTGCCAGCACGCGTACTAGCGAAACCGGGGAGCTGTTTTTT.

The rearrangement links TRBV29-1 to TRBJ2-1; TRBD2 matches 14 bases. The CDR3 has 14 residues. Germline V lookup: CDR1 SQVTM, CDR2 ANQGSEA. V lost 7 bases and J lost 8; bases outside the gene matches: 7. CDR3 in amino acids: CSAPTSGGADEQFF. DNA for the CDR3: TGCAGCGCCCCGACTAGCGGGGGGGCGGATGAGCAGTTCTTC.

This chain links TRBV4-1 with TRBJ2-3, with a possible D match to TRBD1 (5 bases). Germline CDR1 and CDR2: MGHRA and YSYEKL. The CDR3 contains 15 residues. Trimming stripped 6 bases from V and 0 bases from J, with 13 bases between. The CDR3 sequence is CASRVGASSTDTQYF. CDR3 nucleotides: TGCGCCAGCAGGGTAGGGGCATCTAGCACAGATACGCAGTATTTT.

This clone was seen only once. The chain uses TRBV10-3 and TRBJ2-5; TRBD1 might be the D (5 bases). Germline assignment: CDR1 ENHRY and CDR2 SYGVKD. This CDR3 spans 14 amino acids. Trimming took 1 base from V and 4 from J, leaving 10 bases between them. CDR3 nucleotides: TGTGCCATCAGTGAGTTTGCCAGGGCAGAGACCCAGTACTTC. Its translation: CAISEFARAETQYF.

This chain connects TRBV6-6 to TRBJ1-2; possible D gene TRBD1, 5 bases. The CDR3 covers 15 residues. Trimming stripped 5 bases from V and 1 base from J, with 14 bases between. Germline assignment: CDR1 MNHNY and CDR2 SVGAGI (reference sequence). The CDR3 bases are TGTGCCAGCAGTAACCGTTGGGGGGTTAACTATGGCTACACCTTC. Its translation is CASSNRWGVNYGYTF.

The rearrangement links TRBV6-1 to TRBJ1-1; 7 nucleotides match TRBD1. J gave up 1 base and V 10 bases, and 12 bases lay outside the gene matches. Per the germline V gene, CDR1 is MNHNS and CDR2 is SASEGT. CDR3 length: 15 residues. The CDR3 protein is CAISRQGRENTEAFF. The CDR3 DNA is TGTGCCATCTCTCGACAGGGAAGGGAGAACACTGAAGCTTTCTTT.

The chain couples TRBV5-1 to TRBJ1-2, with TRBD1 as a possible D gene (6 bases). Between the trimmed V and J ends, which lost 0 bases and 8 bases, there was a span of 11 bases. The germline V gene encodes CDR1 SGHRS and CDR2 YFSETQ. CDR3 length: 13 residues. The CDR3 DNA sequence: TGCGCCAGCAGCTTGGACGAGGGGGAAGGCTACACCTTC. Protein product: CASSLDEGEGYTF.